The 30 T cell receptor beta chains below come from one sample, sequenced in a study of CD8 T cells in Susac syndrome. With random hexamers, reverse transcription was performed on 0.5 to 1 ug of RNA. Using its own MiXCR run on the immunoSEQ multiplex PCR reads, TCRdb lists one record per CDR3 protein. The sample records approximately 230,000 distinct CDR3 sequences, approximately 92% being singletons. The source material was CD4+ T cells from PBMCs. The receptors originated from a human donor with multiple sclerosis.

The V call is TRBV5-1, the J call TRBJ2-1, with 7 bases that match TRBD1. The germline V gene has CDR1 SGHRS and CDR2 YFSETQ. The CDR3 sequence is 15 residues long. V shed 2 bases, J shed 8 bases, and the junction held 10 bases outside the gene matches. CDR3: CASSFGRQGLDEQFF. The DNA for the CDR3 is TGCGCCAGCAGCTTCGGGCGACAGGGTTTGGATGAGCAGTTCTTC. The whole variable domain, remainder taken from reference TRBV5-1 and TRBJ2-1, is KAGVTQTPRYLIKTRGQQVTLSCSPISGHRSVSWYQQTPGQGLQFLFEYFSETQRNKGNFPGRFSGRQFSNSRSEMNVSTLELGDSALYLCASSFGRQGLDEQFFGPGTRLTVL.

This sequence joins TRBV6-5 and TRBJ1-1; no firm D call. Trimming removed 8 bases from V and 0 bases from J, with 13 bases in between. The length of the CDR3 is 14 residues. Germline assignment: CDR1 MNHEY and CDR2 SVGAGI. The CDR3 loop reads CASGPVQMNTEAFF. CDR3 DNA: TGTGCCAGCGGGCCGGTGCAAATGAACACTGAAGCTTTCTTT.

The chain combines TRBV25-1 with TRBJ2-2, with D possibly being TRBD1 or TRBD2 (5 bases each). The V end lost 7 bases, the J end lost 6 bases, and 9 bases lay between the germline ends. This CDR3 contains 12 residues. The V gene's germline CDR1 is MGHDK and CDR2 SYGVNS. DNA for the CDR3: TGTGCCAGCACCGAGGGACCCGGGGAGCTGTTTTTT. Protein sequence: CASTEGPGELFF.

The rearrangement uses TRBV5-1 and TRBJ2-3; D ambiguous. The CDR3 is 11 residues long. CDR1 and CDR2 (germline): SGHRS, YFSETQ. V lost 8 bases and J 2 bases, leaving 6 bases between the germline ends. CDR3 coding DNA: TGCGCCAGTTACAACACAGATACGCAGTATTTT. Translation: CASYNTDTQYF.

V is TRBV24-1 and J is TRBJ2-1; D ambiguous. CDR3 length equals 9 residues. Trimming stripped 12 bases from V and 9 bases from J, with 8 bases between. Germline CDR1 KGHDR, CDR2 SFDVKD. DNA of the CDR3: TGTGCCCCGCTGGGTGAGCAGTTCTTC. Protein sequence: CAPLGEQFF.

V usage is TRBV19 and J usage is TRBJ2-1, with 8 nucleotides matching TRBD1. Germline V gene data show CDR1 as LNHDA and CDR2 as SQIVND (reference sequence). With 3 bases clipped from V and 7 bases from J, the junction kept 8 bases outside the gene matches. The CDR3 is 15 amino acids. The CDR3 DNA is TGTGCCAGTAGTATTAGCAGGACAGGGTCGAATGAGCAGTTCTTC. This translates into CASSISRTGSNEQFF.

This rearrangement joins TRBV6-6 to TRBJ1-2, with D unclear. This CDR3 is built from 12 residues. Germline CDR1 is MNHNY and CDR2 is SVGAGI (reference sequence). Trimming pared 2 bases from V and 5 bases from J, leaving 6 bases between. Here the CDR3 DNA reads TGTGCCAGCAGTTACGGACTGTATGGCTACACCTTC. This codes for CASSYGLYGYTF.

The CDR3 DNA reads as TGTGCCAGCAGCCCCCGGGGGACAGGGGATCAGACCCAGTACTTC. As protein: CASSPRGTGDQTQYF. J is TRBJ2-5 and V is TRBV9, with TRBD1 matching 10 bases. CDR1 and CDR2 from the germline V gene are SGDLS and YYNGEE. CDR3 length: 15 residues. The V and J ends lost 4 bases and 6 bases, in that order; junction bases with no gene match: 9.

J is TRBJ2-7 and V is TRBV5-1; unclear D gene. V lost 5 bases and J 3 bases, leaving 12 bases between the germline ends. This CDR3 contains 13 residues. The V gene's germline CDR1 is SGHRS and CDR2 YFSETQ. The CDR3 reads CASSPLTFYEQYF. CDR3 nucleotides: TGCGCCAGCAGTCCCCTGACCTTCTACGAGCAGTACTTC.

The rearrangement joins TRBV4-1 to TRBJ2-1; 9 nucleotides match TRBD2. This CDR3 is 15 amino acids long. From germline, CDR1 is MGHRA and CDR2 YSYEKL. The trim removed 5 bases at V and 4 bases at J, leaving 6 bases unmatched. CDR3 loop: CASSSSGRRYNEQFF. The CDR3 DNA is TGCGCCAGCAGCTCAAGCGGGAGGAGATACAATGAGCAGTTCTTC.

This chain joins TRBV11-2 and TRBJ2-1, with D tentatively TRBD1 or TRBD2 (5 bases each). Germline V gene sequence: CDR1 SGHAT, CDR2 FQNNGV. V gave up 5 bases and J gave up 7 bases, with 15 bases separating them. The CDR3 is 14 residues long. This CDR3 reads CASSPGLHRNEQFF. In nucleotides, the CDR3 is TGTGCCAGCAGCCCCGGACTTCACAGGAATGAGCAGTTCTTC.

The sample holds one count of this clonotype. J is TRBJ1-2 and V is TRBV28; D call uncertain. Germline CDR1 reads MDHEN; CDR2 reads SYDVKM. V was clipped by 3 bases and J by 4 bases, with 6 bases between them. The CDR3 extends over 12 amino acids. The CDR3, as DNA: TGTGCCAGCAGTTTTGGCGGCTATGGCTACACCTTC. Protein: CASSFGGYGYTF.

Points on this clonotype: Its ends do not fully match the called genes, so a read error is possible. The chain employs TRBV20-1 and TRBJ1-4, with D uncertain. CDR3 length equals 11 residues. Germline V gene lookup returns CDR1 DFQATT and CDR2 SNEGSKA (reference sequence). The CDR3 coding sequence is TGCAGTGCTAGAGATGGACTCCACGGGCTTTTT. This sequence encodes CSARDGLHGLF.

The V call is TRBV25-1, the J call TRBJ2-7, with TRBD1 matching 7 bases. V dropped 3 bases and J dropped 0; count of bases not matched to a gene: 11. The CDR3 covers 17 residues. Germline values: CDR1 MGHDK, CDR2 SYGVNS. In DNA form, the CDR3 reads TGTGCCAGCAGTGATACCCCTGACAGGGAGTTCTCCTACGAGCAGTACGTC. As protein: CASSDTPDREFSYEQYV.

This chain links TRBV5-1 with TRBJ2-1; perhaps TRBD1 as D (5 bases). V lost 5 bases to trimming and J lost 9 bases, with 24 bases between them. This CDR3 region has 16 residues. CDR1 and CDR2 from the germline V gene are SGHRS and YFSETQ. CDR3 sequence: CASSLKGVTAEGEQFF. CDR3 nucleotide sequence: TGCGCCAGCAGTTTGAAAGGGGTGACCGCGGAAGGTGAGCAGTTCTTC.

The DNA for the CDR3 is TGCGCCAGCAGCTTCACAGGGGACGGCTATGGCTACACCTTC. Its translation is CASSFTGDGYGYTF. The rearrangement joins TRBV5-1 to TRBJ1-2; 7 nucleotides align to TRBD1. Per the germline V gene, CDR1 is SGHRS and CDR2 is YFSETQ. This CDR3 has 14 residues. Trimming removed 2 bases from V and 4 bases from J; junction bases left unmatched: 5.

This clonotype was seen a single time. The genes are TRBV18 and TRBJ2-1, with D perhaps TRBD2 (6 bases). CDR1 KGHSH and CDR2 LQKENI come from the germline V gene. V was pared by 0 bases and J by 4 bases, with 13 bases between. There are 16 residues in the CDR3. CDR3 in amino acids: CASSPPSASVYNEQFF. CDR3 nucleotides: TGTGCCAGCTCACCACCGTCGGCTAGCGTTTACAATGAGCAGTTCTTC.

The chain employs TRBV2 and TRBJ2-1, with 10 positions matching TRBD2. V lost 7 bases, J lost 9 bases, and 6 bases stayed unmatched. CDR1 and CDR2 from the germline V gene are SNHLY and FYNNEI. This CDR3 is built from 13 residues. CDR3 protein: CASTRLAGSEQFF. The CDR3 nucleotides are TGTGCCAGCACCAGACTAGCGGGTAGTGAGCAGTTCTTC.

The J gene is TRBJ1-5, the V gene TRBV2; D is uncertain. V shed 3 bases and J shed 3 bases, with 12 bases lying between them. Germline V gene data show CDR1 as SNHLY and CDR2 as FYNNEI. The CDR3 spans 15 residues. DNA for the CDR3: TGTGCCAGCAGTGAGGAGGTGGCACCCAATCAGCCCCAGCATTTT. Its translation: CASSEEVAPNQPQHF.

V is TRBV7-8 and J is TRBJ2-5, with D possibly TRBD2 on 5 matching bases. CDR3 length equals 15 residues. Germline-derived CDR1 and CDR2 are SGHVS and FQNEAQ. Trimming removed 1 base from V and 5 bases from J, with 14 bases in between. CDR3: CASSLGASPLETQYF. The CDR3 DNA follows: TGTGCCAGCAGCTTAGGGGCTAGCCCCCTCGAGACCCAGTACTTC.

This clonotype came up once. Relative to the germline gene, one junction end is altered; a read error may explain this. The chain has TRBV19 and TRBJ2-6; D perhaps matches TRBD1 (5 bases). The germline V gene has CDR1 LNHDA and CDR2 SQIVND (reference sequence). The CDR3 spans 18 residues. Here the CDR3 reads CASSMGRDGPSAANVLTF. CDR3 DNA: TGTGCCAGTAGTATGGGGCGAGACGGACCCTCTGCGGCCAACGTCCTGACTTTC.

The gene calls are TRBV7-2 and TRBJ2-1; no reliable D call. The CDR3 extends over 15 amino acids. The germline CDR1 and CDR2 sequences are SGHTA and FQGNSA. V lost 5 bases to trimming and J lost 3 bases, with 14 bases between them. The CDR3 spells CASSPEGLNYNEQFF. CDR3 sequence (DNA): TGTGCCAGCAGCCCCGAAGGCCTCAACTACAATGAGCAGTTCTTC.

The chain combines TRBV6-5 with TRBJ1-1; D remains unclear. V was pared by 10 bases and J by 0 bases, with 6 bases between. This CDR3 has 11 amino acids. The germline CDR1 and CDR2 sequences are MNHEY and SVGAGI. The CDR3 coding sequence is TGTGCCACCAACATGAACACTGAAGCTTTCTTT. This encodes CATNMNTEAFF.

This clonotype occurred once. A read error may account for a junction end that differs from germline. The chain couples TRBV12-3 or TRBV12-4 to TRBJ2-7; TRBD2 aligns across 15 bases. The CDR3 runs 13 residues. CDR3 DNA: TGTGCCAGCACCCTTGGGACTAGCGGGGGGCCGTGTTTC. This translates into CASTLGTSGGPCF.

This rearrangement joins TRBV7-3 to TRBJ2-5, with D unresolved. V lost 3 bases and J lost 7, with 12 bases in between. The CDR3 runs 13 residues. CDR1 is SGHTA and CDR2 is FQGTGA in the germline V gene. CDR3 nucleotides: TGTGCCAGCAGCTTCGGGCAGACGGGGACCCAGTACTTC. This codes for CASSFGQTGTQYF.

This chain joins TRBV28 and TRBJ2-7, with 11 bases that match TRBD1. Trimming took 8 bases from V and 2 from J; bases not matched to a gene: 8. This CDR3 comprises 15 residues. Germline V gene sequence: CDR1 MDHEN, CDR2 SYDVKM. CDR3 sequence: CASDTPGQGAYEQYF. Here the CDR3 DNA reads TGTGCCAGCGATACACCGGGACAGGGGGCCTACGAGCAGTACTTC.

The V call is TRBV5-1, the J call TRBJ2-7, with a tentative D call TRBD1 (5 bases). This CDR3 region has 14 residues. With 7 bases removed from V and 0 bases from J, the gap between germline ends came to 14 bases. Germline V gene data show CDR1 as SGHRS and CDR2 as YFSETQ. CDR3 coding DNA: TGCGCCAGCTGCCTGGGGCAGGACTCCTACGAGCAGTACTTC. It codes for CASCLGQDSYEQYF.

The rearrangement links TRBV6-4 to TRBJ1-4, with no clear D. The germline gives CDR1 MRHNA, CDR2 SNTAGT. V lost 7 bases and J 4 bases, leaving 10 bases between the germline ends. This CDR3 spans 13 amino acids. The DNA for the CDR3 is TGTGCCAGCAAGGGTACCTATAATGAAAAACTGTTTTTT. Its translation: CASKGTYNEKLFF.

The chain has TRBV5-1 and TRBJ2-2; D is possibly TRBD1 (6 bases). V shed 1 base and J shed 1 base, with 8 bases lying between them. The CDR3 consists of 15 residues. Germline values: CDR1 SGHRS, CDR2 YFSETQ. The CDR3 region has the DNA TGCGCCAGCAGCTTGAGCAGGGGGAACACCGGGGAGCTGTTTTTT. As protein: CASSLSRGNTGELFF.

The V gene is TRBV4-2, the J gene TRBJ2-5; 10 bases match TRBD1. J was trimmed by 4 bases and V by 6 bases; bases with no gene match: 5. This CDR3 contains 14 residues. Germline CDR1 reads LGHNA; CDR2 reads YNFKEQ. The DNA of the CDR3 is TGTGCCAGCAGTCAGGGACAGGGGAGAGAGACCCAGTACTTC. Translating gives CASSQGQGRETQYF.